This T cell receptor beta chain is from a study of shared clonotypes between healthy human individuals. CD45RO negativity and positive selection for CCR7 defined naive CD8 cells, a population that excluded terminally differentiated effector memory CD45RA+ cells. Sequenced by immunoSEQ multiplex PCR; TCRdb stores in-frame clones only, minus some. This table has 450,000 to 700,000 clones, about 95% appearing once. V was shortened by 5 bases and J by 2 bases, with 15 bases between the two germline ends. CDR3 size: 15 residues. Germline loops: CDR1 LNHDA, CDR2 SQIVND (reference sequence). This receptor was obtained from a woman aged 25 to 45 in good health. V gene TRBV19 combines with J gene TRBJ1-2; no clear D. The material sequenced was naive CD8+ T cells sorted from blood. The CDR3 DNA follows: TGTGCCAGTAGTCCCGACCGATTCCGAAACTATGGCTACACCTTC. Amino acids: CASSPDRFRNYGYTF.